Below are 14 T cell receptor beta chains sequenced from a single sample in a study of glioma-infiltrating T cells. TCR alpha and beta CDR3 regions were amplified from RNA using iRepertoire nested multiplex PCR. Using its own MiXCR run on the multiplex PCR reads, TCRdb lists one record per CDR3 protein. In the table there are about 140,000 distinct CDR3 sequences, about two fifths of which are singletons. The sequenced sample was glioma tissue, nonneoplastic brain tissue, or PBMCs (not recorded which). The receptors were sampled from a human donor with low-grade glioma or glioblastoma, undergoing nonglioma brain surgery, or in good health (not recorded which).

V and J are TRBV12-3 or TRBV12-4 and TRBJ1-1; D perhaps matches TRBD1 (6 bases). This CDR3 is built from 15 residues. V shed 2 bases and J shed 5 bases, with 15 bases lying between them. CDR3 in DNA: TGTGCCAGCAGTTTAAGTACAGGGAGGAGGACTGAAGCTTTCTTT. Translated, it gives CASSLSTGRRTEAFF.

The V gene is TRBV4-1, the J gene TRBJ2-1, with 11 bases identical to TRBD2. CDR1 and CDR2 from the germline V gene are MGHRA and YSYEKL. Trimming cost V 4 bases and J 0 bases; bases outside gene matches: 14. The CDR3 length is 20 residues. DNA of the CDR3: TGCGCCAGCAGCCCAATAGCGGGAGGGCCTATGGGGGGCTCCTACAATGAGCAGTTCTTC. Protein product: CASSPIAGGPMGGSYNEQFF.

This clonotype showed up just a few times. The V gene is TRBV6-1, the J gene TRBJ2-5, with D maybe TRBD2 (5 bases). Trimming took 5 bases from V and 5 from J, leaving 6 bases between them. Germline CDR1 MNHNS, CDR2 SASEGT. The CDR3 has 11 residues. In DNA, the CDR3 is TGTGCCAGCAGTACTAGGGAGACCCAGTACTTC. This encodes CASSTRETQYF.

The V and J genes are TRBV7-2 and TRBJ2-7; D may be TRBD2 (6 bases). With 5 bases removed from V and 5 bases from J, the gap between germline ends came to 13 bases. This CDR3 has 13 residues. Germline loops: CDR1 SGHTA, CDR2 FQGNSA. The CDR3 protein is CASSPPTSDEQYF. The CDR3 region has the DNA TGTGCCAGCAGCCCTCCGACTAGTGACGAGCAGTACTTC.

J is TRBJ2-3 and V is TRBV20-1; 9 bases match TRBD2. This CDR3 contains 14 residues. V shed 6 bases and J 1 base; nucleotides not matched to a gene: 5. Germline assignment: CDR1 DFQATT and CDR2 SNEGSKA (reference sequence). CDR3 nucleotide sequence: TGCAGTGCCATGATAGCGGGGGGCACAGATACGCAGTATTTT. Its translation: CSAMIAGGTDTQYF.

The gene calls are TRBV7-9 and TRBJ1-1, with TRBD1 as a possible D gene (5 bases). CDR1 is SEHNR and CDR2 is FQNEAQ in the germline V gene (reference sequence). V shed 2 bases and J shed 0 bases, with 16 bases lying between them. CDR3 length: 17 residues. CDR3 sequence reads: CASSLIGLGRMNTEAFF. The DNA for the CDR3 is TGTGCCAGCAGCTTAATTGGGCTGGGACGGATGAACACTGAAGCTTTCTTT.

The chain links TRBV10-3 to TRBJ1-1, with a weak D call TRBD1 (5 bases). The CDR3 length is 13 residues. In germline, CDR1 is ENHRY, CDR2 SYGVKD. Trimming stripped 5 bases from V and 7 bases from J, with 14 bases between. CDR3 in amino acids: CAISPRDRNEAFF. The CDR3 nucleotides are TGTGCCATCAGTCCGAGGGACCGAAATGAAGCTTTCTTT.

This clonotype was found a few times. This chain links TRBV4-1 with TRBJ1-5, with D unresolved. The CDR3 length is 14 residues. CDR1 and CDR2 (germline): MGHRA, YSYEKL. The V and J ends lost 5 bases and 3 bases respectively, with 11 bases between them. The CDR3 coding sequence is TGCGCCAGCAGCTTTCAGTGGCCCAATCAGCCCCAGCATTTT. Translated: CASSFQWPNQPQHF.

The chain carries TRBV28 and TRBJ1-2; D is undetermined. This CDR3 contains 14 residues. Deletions cut 3 bases from V and 8 bases from J, with 16 bases between. Looked up from germline, CDR1 is MDHEN and CDR2 is SYDVKM. The CDR3 here is CASSFGGTSEGYTF. In DNA form, the CDR3 reads TGTGCCAGCAGTTTCGGAGGAACATCGGAAGGCTACACCTTC.

V and J are TRBV27 and TRBJ2-7; the match to TRBD2 covers 9 bases. The V segment lost 5 bases and the J segment 6 bases; nucleotides outside the gene matches: 14. The CDR3 is 16 amino acids. CDR1 and CDR2 from the germline V gene are MNHEY and SMNVEV (reference sequence). The CDR3 DNA reads as TGTGCCAGCAGTCCGCGCGGGGGGGCGAGGAACTCCGAGCAGTACTTC. Protein: CASSPRGGARNSEQYF.

The chain uses TRBV2 and TRBJ2-1, with TRBD2 matching 10 bases. The V gene's germline CDR1 is SNHLY and CDR2 FYNNEI. The junction had 8 bases not matched to a gene; V was cut back by 6 bases and J by 12 bases. The CDR3 has 13 residues. CDR3 protein: CASRVIAGGPQFF. Written as DNA, the CDR3 is TGTGCCAGCAGGGTAATAGCGGGAGGCCCGCAGTTCTTC.

V is TRBV18 and J is TRBJ2-6, with D unclear. CDR3 length equals 16 residues. V was cut by 5 bases and J by 0 bases, with 11 bases left in between. The germline V gene has CDR1 KGHSH and CDR2 LQKENI. The CDR3: CASSTALVSGANVLTF. The CDR3 DNA reads as TGTGCCAGCTCAACAGCCTTGGTCTCTGGGGCCAACGTCCTGACTTTC.

This chain connects TRBV27 to TRBJ2-7, with D unresolved. Germline V lookup: CDR1 MNHEY, CDR2 SMNVEV (reference sequence). Trimming took 2 bases from V and 3 from J, leaving 8 bases between them. The CDR3 contains 13 residues. CDR3 amino acids: CASSLKGYYEQYF. DNA for the CDR3: TGTGCCAGCAGTTTAAAGGGTTACTACGAGCAGTACTTC.

The rearrangement uses TRBV6-6 and TRBJ2-1; TRBD2 agrees at 8 bases. Germline V gene sequence: CDR1 MNHNY, CDR2 SVGAGI (reference sequence). The CDR3 runs 17 residues. V trimming: 2 bases; J trimming: 1 base; junction bases outside the gene matches: 7. In nucleotides, the CDR3 is TGTGCCAGCAGTTACATCGGGGTAGCGGGGTCCTACAATGAGCAGTTCTTC. Amino acids: CASSYIGVAGSYNEQFF.